This TCR beta chain is from a study of cytomegalovirus exposure and HLA in healthy donors. The germline gives CDR1 SGHRS, CDR2 YFSETQ. The CDR3 covers 15 residues. Trimming removed 3 bases from V and 1 base from J; junction bases left unmatched: 5. The method was immunoSEQ multiplex PCR; TCRdb's version includes in-frame clones alone and lacks a portion of them. The sample includes about 130,000 clones, around 92% seen only once; the top ten take 3% to 4%. Sequencing was performed on PBMCs. The sequence was obtained from a man under 40 in good health and CMV-seronegative. V is TRBV5-1 and J is TRBJ2-5; 8 positions agree with TRBD1. The CDR3 nucleotides are TGCGCCAGCAGCTCCAGGGGGCTAGTCCAAGAGACCCAGTACTTC. Amino acid sequence: CASSSRGLVQETQYF.